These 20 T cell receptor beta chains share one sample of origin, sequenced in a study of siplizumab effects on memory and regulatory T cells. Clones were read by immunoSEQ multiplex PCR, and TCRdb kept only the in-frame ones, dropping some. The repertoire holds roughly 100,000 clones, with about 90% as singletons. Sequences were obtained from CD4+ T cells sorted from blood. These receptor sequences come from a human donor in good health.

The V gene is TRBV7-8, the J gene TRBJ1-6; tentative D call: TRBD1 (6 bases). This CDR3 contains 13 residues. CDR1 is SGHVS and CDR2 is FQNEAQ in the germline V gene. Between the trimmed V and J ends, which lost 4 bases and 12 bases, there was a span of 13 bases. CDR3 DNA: TGTGCCAGCAGCTCTAGACAGGCCTTACCCCTCCACTTT. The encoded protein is CASSSRQALPLHF. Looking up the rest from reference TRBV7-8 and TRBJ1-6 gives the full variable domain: GAGVSQSPRYKVAKRGQDVALRCDPISGHVSLFWYQQALGQGPEFLTYFQNEAQLDKSGLPSDRFFAERPEGSVSTLKIQRTQQEDSAVYLCASSSRQALPLHFGNGTRLTVT.

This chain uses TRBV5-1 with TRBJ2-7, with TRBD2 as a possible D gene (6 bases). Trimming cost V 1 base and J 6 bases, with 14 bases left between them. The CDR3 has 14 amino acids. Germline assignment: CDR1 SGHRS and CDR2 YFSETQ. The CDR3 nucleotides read TGCGCCAGCAGCTTGCTTATCGACGGGGGCGAGCAGTACTTC. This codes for CASSLLIDGGEQYF. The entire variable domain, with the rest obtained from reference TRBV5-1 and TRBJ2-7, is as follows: KAGVTQTPRYLIKTRGQQVTLSCSPISGHRSVSWYQQTPGQGLQFLFEYFSETQRNKGNFPGRFSGRQFSNSRSEMNVSTLELGDSALYLCASSLLIDGGEQYFGPGTRLTVT.

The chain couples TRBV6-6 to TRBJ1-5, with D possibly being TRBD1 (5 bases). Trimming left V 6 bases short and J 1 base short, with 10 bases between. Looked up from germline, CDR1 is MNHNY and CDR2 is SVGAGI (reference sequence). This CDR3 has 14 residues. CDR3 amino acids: CASSSGLSNQPQHF. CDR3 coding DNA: TGTGCCAGCAGCTCGGGGCTGAGCAATCAGCCCCAGCATTTT.

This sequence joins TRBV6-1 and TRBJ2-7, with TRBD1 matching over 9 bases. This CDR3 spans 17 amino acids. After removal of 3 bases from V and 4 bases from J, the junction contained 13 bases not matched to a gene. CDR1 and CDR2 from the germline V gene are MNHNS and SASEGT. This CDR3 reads CASSENKGRDREYEQYF. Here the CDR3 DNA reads TGTGCCAGCAGTGAGAATAAAGGTAGGGACAGGGAGTACGAGCAGTACTTC.

CDR3 protein: CASRHQGISRDEQFF. The CDR3 DNA reads TGTGCCAGCCGACACCAGGGGATATCTAGGGATGAGCAGTTCTTC. The chain couples TRBV2 to TRBJ2-1; D possibly corresponds to TRBD1 (6 bases). Trimming shortened V by 8 bases and J by 8 bases, and 22 bases separated the two germline ends. The germline V gene has CDR1 SNHLY and CDR2 FYNNEI. This CDR3 is 15 amino acids long.

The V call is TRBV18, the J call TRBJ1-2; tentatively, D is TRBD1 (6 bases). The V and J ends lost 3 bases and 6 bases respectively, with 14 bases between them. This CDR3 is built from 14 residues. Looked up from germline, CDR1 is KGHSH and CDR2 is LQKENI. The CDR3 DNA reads TGTGCCAGCTCACCTACGGGGGGCTACCATGGCTACACCTTC. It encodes CASSPTGGYHGYTF.

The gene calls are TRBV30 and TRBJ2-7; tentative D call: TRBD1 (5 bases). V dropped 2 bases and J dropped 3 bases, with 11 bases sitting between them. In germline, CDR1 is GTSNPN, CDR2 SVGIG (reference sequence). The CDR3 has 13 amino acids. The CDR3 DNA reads TGTGCCTGGAGTCAGGGTCCCCTCTACGAGCAGTACTTC. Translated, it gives CAWSQGPLYEQYF.

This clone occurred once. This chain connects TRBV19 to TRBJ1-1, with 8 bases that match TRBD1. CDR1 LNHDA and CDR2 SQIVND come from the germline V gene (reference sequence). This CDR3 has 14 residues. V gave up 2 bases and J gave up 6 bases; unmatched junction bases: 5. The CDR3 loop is CASSINRGSAEAFF. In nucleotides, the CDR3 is TGTGCCAGTAGTATAAACAGGGGGTCGGCTGAAGCTTTCTTT.

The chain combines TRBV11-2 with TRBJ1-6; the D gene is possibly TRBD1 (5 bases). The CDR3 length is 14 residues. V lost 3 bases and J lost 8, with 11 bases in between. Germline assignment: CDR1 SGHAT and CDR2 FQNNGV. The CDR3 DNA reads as TGTGCCAGCAGCTTTAAACAGGTCGATTCACCCCTCCACTTT. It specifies CASSFKQVDSPLHF.

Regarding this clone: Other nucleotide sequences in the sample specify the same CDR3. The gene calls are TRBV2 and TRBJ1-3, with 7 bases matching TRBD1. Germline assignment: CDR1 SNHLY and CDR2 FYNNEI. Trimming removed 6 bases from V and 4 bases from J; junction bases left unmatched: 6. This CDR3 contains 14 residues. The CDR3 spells CASSPQGQGNTIYF. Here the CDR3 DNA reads TGTGCCAGCAGCCCACAGGGGCAAGGAAACACCATATATTTT.

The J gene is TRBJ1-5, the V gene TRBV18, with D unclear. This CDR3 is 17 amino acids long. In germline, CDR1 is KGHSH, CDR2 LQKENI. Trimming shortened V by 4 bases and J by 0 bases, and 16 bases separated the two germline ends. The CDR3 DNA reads TGTGCCAGCTCACGGGTACAGACCTATGATAGCAATCAGCCCCAGCATTTT. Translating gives CASSRVQTYDSNQPQHF.

The DNA for the CDR3 is TGTGCCAGCAGCTTAAATTTAGCGGGAGGGGGAGATACGCAGTATTTT. Translation: CASSLNLAGGGDTQYF. The rearrangement uses TRBV7-3 and TRBJ2-3; 11 bases match TRBD2. This CDR3 is built from 16 residues. The germline gives CDR1 SGHTA, CDR2 FQGTGA. V was clipped by 1 base and J by 5 bases; unmatched bases: 5.

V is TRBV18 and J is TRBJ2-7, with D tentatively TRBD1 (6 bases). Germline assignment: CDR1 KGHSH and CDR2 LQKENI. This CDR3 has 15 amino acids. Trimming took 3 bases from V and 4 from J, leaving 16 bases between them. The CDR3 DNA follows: TGTGCCAGCTCACCTCAGGGGTCTAGGGGATACGAGCAGTACTTC. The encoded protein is CASSPQGSRGYEQYF.

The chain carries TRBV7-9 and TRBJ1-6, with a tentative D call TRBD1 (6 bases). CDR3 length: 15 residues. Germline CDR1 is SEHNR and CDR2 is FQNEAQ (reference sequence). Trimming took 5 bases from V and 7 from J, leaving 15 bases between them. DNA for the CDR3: TGTGCCAGCAGCCTCGCGACAGGAGCAAATTCACCCCTCCACTTT. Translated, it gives CASSLATGANSPLHF.

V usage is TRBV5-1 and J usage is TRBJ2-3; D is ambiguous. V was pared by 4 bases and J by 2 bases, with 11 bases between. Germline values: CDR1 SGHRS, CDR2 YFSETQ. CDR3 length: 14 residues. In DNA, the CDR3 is TGCGCCAGCAGCCCGGACCCCCCCACAGATACGCAGTATTTT. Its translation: CASSPDPPTDTQYF. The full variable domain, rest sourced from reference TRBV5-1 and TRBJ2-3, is KAGVTQTPRYLIKTRGQQVTLSCSPISGHRSVSWYQQTPGQGLQFLFEYFSETQRNKGNFPGRFSGRQFSNSRSEMNVSTLELGDSALYLCASSPDPPTDTQYFGPGTRLTVL.

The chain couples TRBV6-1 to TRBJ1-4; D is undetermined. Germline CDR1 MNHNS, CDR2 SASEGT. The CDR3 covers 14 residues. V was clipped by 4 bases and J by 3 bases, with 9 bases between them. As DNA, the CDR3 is TGTGCCAGCAGTGCAGGAGGACCTAATGAAAAACTGTTTTTT. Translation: CASSAGGPNEKLFF.

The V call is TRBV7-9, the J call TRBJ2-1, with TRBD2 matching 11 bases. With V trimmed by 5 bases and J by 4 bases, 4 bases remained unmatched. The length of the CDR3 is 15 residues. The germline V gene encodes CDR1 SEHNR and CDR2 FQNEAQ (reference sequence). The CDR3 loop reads CASSRRTSGYNEQFF. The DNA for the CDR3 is TGTGCCAGCAGCCGCCGGACTAGCGGGTACAATGAGCAGTTCTTC.

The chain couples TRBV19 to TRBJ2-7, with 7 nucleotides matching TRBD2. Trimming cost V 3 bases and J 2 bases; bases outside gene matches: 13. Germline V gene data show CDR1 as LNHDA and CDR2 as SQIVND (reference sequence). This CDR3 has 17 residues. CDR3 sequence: CASSIRRGGTLTYEQYF. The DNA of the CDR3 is TGTGCCAGTAGTATCCGGAGGGGAGGGACTTTAACCTACGAGCAGTACTTC.

The CDR3, as DNA: TGTGCCAGCAGTTTACTCGATGAGCAGTTCTTC. Residues: CASSLLDEQFF. This chain joins TRBV28 and TRBJ2-1; D not certain. The CDR3 loop spans 11 amino acids. With 2 bases removed from V and 8 bases from J, the gap between germline ends came to 4 bases. Germline V gene lookup returns CDR1 MDHEN and CDR2 SYDVKM. Complete variable domain (other parts from reference TRBV28 and TRBJ2-1): DVKVTQSSRYLVKRTGEKVFLECVQDMDHENMFWYRQDPGLGLRLIYFSYDVKMKEKGDIPEGYSVSREKKERFSLILESASTNQTSMYLCASSLLDEQFFGPGTRLTVL.

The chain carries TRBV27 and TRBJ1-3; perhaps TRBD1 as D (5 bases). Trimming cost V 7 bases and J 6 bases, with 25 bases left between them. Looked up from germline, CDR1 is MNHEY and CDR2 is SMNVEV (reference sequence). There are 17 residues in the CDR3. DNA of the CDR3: TGTGCCAGCATGGCCCTATCAGGGTATGGGGCGGCAAACACCATATATTTT. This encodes CASMALSGYGAANTIYF.